This T cell receptor beta chain was sequenced for a study of T cell repertoires in cytomegalovirus infection. Study background: TCR beta signatures that were public indicated CMV infection and matching HLA type. Study-level results: The ex vivo response was dominated by HLA-C-restricted CMV-specific TCR beta clonotypes.

TCRdb called the reads again in MiXCR, with one record for every CDR3 protein. Of approximately 750,000 distinct CDR3 sequences detected, approximately 34% appear once; the ten largest clones hold 2.8%. Germline V gene data show CDR1 as SGHTA and CDR2 as FQGNSA. This CDR3 has 18 residues. In the case of this clonotype: The antigen is unknown. A read error may produce the germline difference seen at one junction end.

V gene TRBV7-2 combines with J gene TRBJ2-6; D gene unclear. Specimen: PBMCs. This TCR derives from a human donor in good health (CMV status not recorded). Some clones in this sample may be carry-over from other donors' samples. DNA for the CDR3: TGTGCCAGCAGCTTAATCTCGGTGTACCGCAGCCCCGATAACGTCCTGCCTTTC. It is translated as CASSLISVYRSPDNVLPF.